This T cell receptor beta chain was identified during a study of T-cell reconstitution after alpha-beta-depleted transplantation in children. General observations from the study: The study reportedly traced alpha-beta T cells about two months after transplant to several hundred expanded graft clones. T-cell numbers and diversity, one year after transplant, stemmed largely from T cells that were newly produced.

CDR1 and CDR2 (germline): SGHTA, FQGNSA. This CDR3 spans 15 amino acids. With 3 bases clipped from V and 8 bases from J, the junction kept 6 bases outside the gene matches. TCRbeta library construction was performed incorporating unique molecular identifiers. TCRdb reprocessed the PCR reads with MiXCR, giving one entry per CDR3 protein. The sample includes around 450,000 distinct CDR3 sequences, roughly a tenth of them seen just once. This clonotype was recorded many times. Its specificity is not known. The material sequenced was PBMCs, taken before TCRalphabeta/CD19-depleted stem cell transplant. The sequence derives from a child younger than 10 with inherited bone marrow failure, due to receive a stem cell transplant. The gene calls are TRBV7-2 and TRBJ2-3, with 12 nucleotides matching TRBD2. The CDR3, as DNA: TGTGCCAGCAGCTTCACTAGCGGGAGGTTTGGTACGCAGTATTTT. It is translated as CASSFTSGRFGTQYF.